The 18 T cell receptor beta chains below all came from one sample that was sequenced in a study of radiation and T cells in renal cell carcinoma. As to time point: blood 4 weeks post-SBRT, at nephrectomy. The sample's treatment: 15 Gy SBRT to primary tumor, nephrectomy 4 weeks later. Data came from immunoSEQ multiplex PCR; TCRdb stores just in-frame clones and leaves some out. Of about 150,000 clones listed, approximately 86% are singletons. The sequences come from blood, collected from a patient whose treatment included radiotherapy and nephrectomy. Receptor source: a woman aged 50 to 60 with renal cell carcinoma.

The V gene is TRBV5-4, the J gene TRBJ2-3; D is unresolved. Germline values: CDR1 SGHNT, CDR2 YYREEE (reference sequence). The germline V and J ends were trimmed by 5 bases and 2 bases, with 15 bases remaining between them. This CDR3 has 15 amino acids. CDR3 DNA: TGTGCCAGCAGTTCTCGTTTGGTGAACACAGATACGCAGTATTTT. It is translated as CASSSRLVNTDTQYF.

The chain has TRBV2 and TRBJ2-3; a weak D match, TRBD2 (7 bases). V lost 4 bases to trimming and J lost 0 bases, with 14 bases between them. Per the germline V gene, CDR1 is SNHLY and CDR2 is FYNNEI. The CDR3 runs 16 residues. The CDR3 coding sequence is TGTGCCAGCAGTGTAAGGGGGGGGGCCAGCACAGATACGCAGTATTTT. Its protein is CASSVRGGASTDTQYF.

In this sample, this clone turned up a few times. The CDR3 nucleotides are TGCGCCAGCAGACTGGGGGGAGGCTATGGCTACACCTTC. This translates into CASRLGGGYGYTF. V usage is TRBV5-1 and J usage is TRBJ1-2; possibly TRBD1 for D (5 bases). From germline, CDR1 is SGHRS and CDR2 YFSETQ. Trimming left V 5 bases short and J 4 bases short, with 12 bases between. This CDR3 is 13 amino acids long.

The rearrangement uses TRBV5-1 and TRBJ2-1; 7 positions match TRBD2. Germline V CDR1 and CDR2: SGHRS, YFSETQ. This CDR3 contains 14 residues. V lost 4 bases and J lost 5; bases outside the gene matches: 6. As DNA, the CDR3 is TGCGCCAGCAGCCGGACTAGAACCCACAATGAGCAGTTCTTC. It specifies CASSRTRTHNEQFF.

The chain joins TRBV18 to TRBJ2-5; 8 bases are shared with TRBD2. V lost 3 bases to trimming and J lost 4 bases; unmatched junction nucleotides: 4. The length of the CDR3 is 14 residues. In germline, CDR1 is KGHSH, CDR2 LQKENI. Here the CDR3 reads CASSPETSGETQYF. DNA of the CDR3: TGTGCCAGCTCACCGGAAACTAGCGGAGAGACCCAGTACTTC.

This chain uses TRBV18 with TRBJ2-2; 15 positions agree with TRBD2. CDR1 is KGHSH, CDR2 LQKENI, per germline. The CDR3 is 18 residues long. V trimming: 3 bases; J trimming: 7 bases; junction bases outside the gene matches: 9. The CDR3 is CASSPHGLAGGRGGELFF. The CDR3 DNA reads TGTGCCAGCTCACCCCACGGACTAGCGGGAGGGCGCGGCGGGGAGCTGTTTTTT. The full variable domain, its missing parts supplied by reference TRBV18 and TRBJ2-2, is NAGVMQNPRHLVRRRGQEARLRCSPMKGHSHVYWYRQLPEEGLKFMVYLQKENIIDESGMPKERFSAEFPKEGPSILRIQQVVRGDSAAYFCASSPHGLAGGRGGELFFGEGSRLTVL.

This rearrangement joins TRBV4-2 to TRBJ2-3; TRBD2 aligns across 9 bases. CDR3 length equals 16 residues. V trimming: 3 bases; J trimming: 0 bases; junction bases outside the gene matches: 4. CDR1 is LGHNA, CDR2 YNFKEQ, per germline. CDR3 protein: CASSQSTSGSTDTQYF. CDR3 sequence (DNA): TGTGCCAGCAGCCAGTCGACTAGCGGCAGCACAGATACGCAGTATTTT.

The gene calls are TRBV29-1 and TRBJ2-1, with 8 bases identical to TRBD1. This CDR3 is built from 14 residues. V was pared by 1 base and J by 4 bases, with 3 bases of the junction left unmatched. CDR1 is SQVTM and CDR2 is ANQGSEA in the germline V gene. CDR3 amino acids: CSVEGTGKYNEQFF. The CDR3 nucleotides are TGCAGCGTTGAAGGGACAGGGAAGTACAATGAGCAGTTCTTC.

The chain joins TRBV19 to TRBJ1-2; no definite D call. The CDR3 loop spans 11 amino acids. CDR1 is LNHDA, CDR2 SQIVND, per germline (reference sequence). Trimming shortened V by 8 bases and J by 7 bases, and 11 bases separated the two germline ends. CDR3 sequence: CASGEGTGYTF. The DNA for the CDR3 is TGTGCCAGTGGGGAGGGCACTGGCTACACCTTC.

The J gene is TRBJ2-1, the V gene TRBV6-5; D unclear. Deletions cut 6 bases from V and 9 bases from J, with 15 bases between. The CDR3 contains 13 residues. Germline-derived CDR1 and CDR2 are MNHEY and SVGAGI. CDR3 residues: CASSPTREREQFF. The CDR3 DNA reads TGTGCCAGCAGCCCTACCCGCGAACGTGAGCAGTTCTTC.

The chain uses TRBV7-9 and TRBJ2-5, with TRBD2 identical over 9 bases. Germline V gives CDR1 SEHNR, CDR2 FQNEAQ (reference sequence). This CDR3 has 15 residues. Trimming took 2 bases from V and 4 from J; bases not matched to a gene: 5. CDR3 nucleotides: TGTGCCAGCAGCTTATTTGCGGGAGGGGTAGAGACCCAGTACTTC. Residues: CASSLFAGGVETQYF.

The V gene is TRBV28, the J gene TRBJ1-5; D is ambiguous. V dropped 8 bases and J dropped 3 bases, with 8 bases sitting between them. Germline V gene lookup returns CDR1 MDHEN and CDR2 SYDVKM. The CDR3 contains 12 residues. CDR3 DNA sequence: TGTGCCAGCGTAAGGTACAATCAGCCCCAGCATTTT. Residues: CASVRYNQPQHF.

This chain joins TRBV6-6 and TRBJ2-5, with 8 bases lining up with TRBD2. The end of the DNA is better explained by TRBJ2-7, so the J call may be wrong. The CDR3 runs 14 residues. Germline V gene lookup returns CDR1 MNHNY and CDR2 SVGAGI (reference sequence). The CDR3 DNA sequence: TGTGCCAGCAGTCCGGGACTAGTATTGTTCGAGCAGTACTTC. It specifies CASSPGLVLFEQYF.

This chain connects TRBV6-1 to TRBJ2-3, with 7 nucleotides matching TRBD1. The CDR3 extends over 14 amino acids. With V trimmed by 6 bases and J by 4 bases, 7 bases remained unmatched. The germline V gene has CDR1 MNHNS and CDR2 SASEGT. CDR3 loop: CASRTDRDADTQYF. The DNA for the CDR3 is TGTGCCAGCAGAACCGACAGGGACGCAGATACGCAGTATTTT.

This clone has only one observation. The same CDR3 is also encoded by other DNA sequences in this sample. The chain joins TRBV15 to TRBJ2-7; D is unresolved. V lost 0 bases and J lost 5, with 2 bases in between. The V gene's germline CDR1 is LNHNV and CDR2 YYDKDF (reference sequence). The CDR3 consists of 11 residues. In DNA form, the CDR3 reads TGTGCCACCAGCAGAGACCACGAGCAGTACTTC. Protein product: CATSRDHEQYF.

The chain links TRBV28 to TRBJ1-1; TRBD1 might be the D (5 bases). Germline V gives CDR1 MDHEN, CDR2 SYDVKM. Trimming pared 11 bases from V and 4 bases from J, leaving 23 bases between. The CDR3 is made up of 15 amino acids. CDR3 DNA: TGTGCCGTCAGAGGGTCGCAGGGCCGGGGCACTGAAGCTTTCTTT. As protein: CAVRGSQGRGTEAFF.

The rearrangement uses TRBV10-2 and TRBJ1-5; D gene unclear. This CDR3 has 14 amino acids. Germline lookup yields CDR1 WSHSY and CDR2 SAAADI. V was clipped by 6 bases and J by 0 bases, with 9 bases between them. The CDR3 DNA reads as TGCGCCAGCAGCCTGACTTATAGCAATCAGCCCCAGCATTTT. Its protein is CASSLTYSNQPQHF.

The chain is built from TRBV29-1 and TRBJ2-3; a weak D match, TRBD1 (5 bases). Trimming took off 4 bases at V and 0 bases at J, with 11 bases between the two ends. The germline V gene has CDR1 SQVTM and CDR2 ANQGSEA. CDR3 size: 14 residues. The CDR3, as DNA: TGCAGCGTTGTTAGGCAGGGAAGCACAGATACGCAGTATTTT. It is translated as CSVVRQGSTDTQYF.